The 25 T cell receptor beta chains in this list originate from one sample, sequenced in a study of vaccination and CD4 T cells after COVID-19. Cultured CD4+ T cell DNA underwent sequencing with the Oncomine TCR Beta short-read assay. TCRdb re-called the PCR reads with MiXCR, one entry per CDR3 protein. Here the sample spans fewer than 4,500 distinct CDR3 sequences, 20% to 30% being singletons. Their recognized antigens are unknown. The treatment is: 10-day PBMC culture with coronavirus spike peptide pools or control peptides (ViraFEST assay). The unexposed donor's CD4+ T cells were collected before the COVID-19 pandemic (2011-2018). Sample: CD4+ T cells from blood, cultured in vitro. These receptors all come from a human donor in good health.

This clonotype was counted between two and nine times. The genes are TRBV28 and TRBJ1-5; possible D gene TRBD1, 5 bases. Per the germline V gene, CDR1 is MDHEN and CDR2 is SYDVKM. The CDR3 length is 15 residues. The germline V and J ends were trimmed by 7 bases and 0 bases, with 13 bases remaining between them. The CDR3 nucleotides read TGTGCCAGCATACCGGGGCAGTATAGCAATCAGCCCCAGCATTTT. Protein sequence: CASIPGQYSNQPQHF.

Details on this clonotype: Sequence at one end of the junction differs from germline and may be a read error. This rearrangement joins TRBV7-8 to TRBJ2-5, with unresolved D. This CDR3 region has 13 residues. Per the germline V gene, CDR1 is SGHVS and CDR2 is FQNEAQ. DNA of the CDR3: TGTGCCAGCAGCTACGACCAGCAAGAGGCCCAGTACTTC. Amino acids: CASSYDQQEAQYF.

A few counts support this clonotype. The chain employs TRBV4-2 and TRBJ2-2, with a weak D call TRBD2 (6 bases). CDR3 length: 15 residues. Germline V gene lookup returns CDR1 LGHNA and CDR2 YNFKEQ. V gave up 4 bases and J gave up 7 bases, with 16 bases separating them. Here the CDR3 DNA reads TGTGCCAGCAGCCTTGCGGGGCCCCTGTTCGGGGAGCTGTTTTTT. This sequence encodes CASSLAGPLFGELFF.

By sample fraction, this clonotype is medium-sized. The V gene is TRBV7-9, the J gene TRBJ2-1; either TRBD1 or TRBD2 may supply D (5 bases each). This CDR3 contains 15 residues. V lost 1 base and J lost 4, with 11 bases in between. In germline, CDR1 is SEHNR, CDR2 FQNEAQ (reference sequence). CDR3 loop: CASSLVWDAYNEQFF. In DNA form, the CDR3 reads TGTGCCAGCAGCTTAGTCTGGGACGCATACAATGAGCAGTTCTTC.

In its sample, this clonotype was seen a few times. DNA of the CDR3: TGTGCCAGCAGTTTATTGGGCAGCAGCTCCTACGAGCAGTACTTC. Translated, it gives CASSLLGSSSYEQYF. The chain recombines TRBV28 with TRBJ2-7; D remains ambiguous. CDR3 length: 15 amino acids. Trimming took 1 base from V and 0 from J, leaving 10 bases between them. Germline CDR1 reads MDHEN; CDR2 reads SYDVKM.

The chain recombines TRBV28 with TRBJ1-3; D ambiguous. This CDR3 has 14 amino acids. From germline, CDR1 is MDHEN and CDR2 SYDVKM. The V end lost 5 bases, the J end lost 2 bases, and 10 bases lay between the germline ends. CDR3 protein: CASSTGNTGNTIYF. In DNA, the CDR3 is TGTGCCAGCAGTACCGGGAATACTGGAAACACCATATATTTT.

This clonotype has a handful of counts. The rearrangement uses TRBV5-6 and TRBJ1-5; 8 positions match TRBD1. The J segment lost 7 bases and the V segment lost 1 base, leaving 7 bases of the junction unmatched. The CDR3 sequence is 15 residues long. Germline V CDR1 and CDR2: SGHDT, YYEEEE. CDR3 sequence reads: CASSLNLAGGQPQHF. The CDR3 bases are TGTGCCAGCAGCTTGAATTTGGCAGGGGGCCAGCCCCAGCATTTT. Looking up the rest from reference TRBV5-6 and TRBJ1-5 gives the full variable domain: DAGVTQSPTHLIKTRGQQVTLRCSPKSGHDTVSWYQQALGQGPQFIFQYYEEEERQRGNFPDRFSGHQFPNYSSELNVNALLLGDSALYLCASSLNLAGGQPQHFGDGTRLSIL.

The chain couples TRBV19 to TRBJ2-2; D is perhaps TRBD1 or TRBD2 (5 bases each). The CDR3 sequence is 16 residues long. The germline V and J ends were trimmed by 6 bases and 0 bases, with 14 bases remaining between them. Germline V gives CDR1 LNHDA, CDR2 SQIVND (reference sequence). CDR3 sequence (DNA): TGTGCCAGTAGACGCCGCCGGGGCGCGAACACCGGGGAGCTGTTTTTT. Translated: CASRRRRGANTGELFF. Full variable domain (remainder filled in from reference TRBV19 and TRBJ2-2): DGGITQSPKYLFRKEGQNVTLSCEQNLNHDAMYWYRQDPGQGLRLIYYSQIVNDFQKGDIAEGYSVSREKKESFPLTVTSAQKNPTAFYLCASRRRRGANTGELFFGEGSRLTVL.

There are a few counts of this clonotype. This rearrangement joins TRBV6-1 to TRBJ2-2; 11 nucleotides match TRBD2. Germline CDR1 reads MNHNS; CDR2 reads SASEGT. Losses at the gene ends were 5 bases for V and 5 bases for J; bases not matched to a gene: 16. The CDR3 totals 19 residues. CDR3 DNA: TGTGCCAGCAGTATAAAGCGGGTAGCGGGGGGGCCATGGACCGGGGAGCTGTTTTTT. It specifies CASSIKRVAGGPWTGELFF.

The chain joins TRBV18 to TRBJ2-7; D remains ambiguous. Trimming removed 5 bases at V and 7 bases at J, with 18 bases between. Looked up from germline, CDR1 is KGHSH and CDR2 is LQKENI. This CDR3 contains 14 residues. The CDR3, as DNA: TGTGCCAGCTCAGACGGGCCCCGAGGTAGGGAGCAGTACTTC. Translated, it gives CASSDGPRGREQYF.

This clonotype was counted only a few times. This sequence joins TRBV20-1 and TRBJ1-1, with a tentative D call TRBD1 (5 bases). The CDR3 is 12 amino acids. V was shortened by 1 base and J by 4 bases, with 7 bases between the two germline ends. Germline lookup yields CDR1 DFQATT and CDR2 SNEGSKA (reference sequence). Here the CDR3 DNA reads TGCAGTGCTAGAGGGGGGAGCACTGAAGCTTTCTTT. Amino acids: CSARGGSTEAFF.

This clonotype has a handful of counts. The V and J genes are TRBV20-1 and TRBJ2-7, with D uncertain. The length of the CDR3 is 14 residues. Germline V gives CDR1 DFQATT, CDR2 SNEGSKA (reference sequence). With 0 bases removed from V and 0 bases from J, the gap between germline ends came to 9 bases. For the CDR3, the DNA is TGCAGTGCTAGAGATAGACGCACCTCCTACGAGCAGTACTTC. Protein product: CSARDRRTSYEQYF.

This clonotype appeared once. The chain is built from TRBV30 and TRBJ1-1; the D gene is possibly TRBD1 (6 bases). CDR3 length equals 14 residues. Germline CDR1 is GTSNPN and CDR2 is SVGIG (reference sequence). Trimming shortened V by 0 bases and J by 8 bases, and 16 bases separated the two germline ends. Here the CDR3 DNA reads TGTGCCTGGAGTGTGGGGGGCGCGGCGCAGGAAGCTTTCTTT. Amino acid sequence: CAWSVGGAAQEAFF.

V and J are TRBV7-9 and TRBJ1-3; TRBD1 aligns across 9 bases. The germline V gene encodes CDR1 SEHNR and CDR2 FQNEAQ (reference sequence). The CDR3 runs to 16 residues. V shed 0 bases and J 0 bases; nucleotides not matched to a gene: 0. The CDR3 bases are TGTGCCAGCAGCTTAGCGGACAGGGGCTCTGGAAACACCATATATTTT. Translation: CASSLADRGSGNTIYF.

The V call is TRBV30, the J call TRBJ2-3, with 8 nucleotides matching TRBD1. The CDR3 sequence is 15 residues long. V shed 5 bases, J shed 0 bases, and the junction held 7 bases outside the gene matches. Germline loops: CDR1 GTSNPN, CDR2 SVGIG (reference sequence). The CDR3 bases are TGTGCCTGGTTTACCAGGGGGCTTAGCACAGATACGCAGTATTTT. It is translated as CAWFTRGLSTDTQYF. Full variable domain (remainder filled in from reference TRBV30 and TRBJ2-3): SQTIHQWPATLVQPVGSPLSLECTVEGTSNPNLYWYRQAAGRGLQLLFYSVGIGQISSEVPQNLSASRPQDRQFILSSKKLLLSDSGFYLCAWFTRGLSTDTQYFGPGTRLTVL.

The chain recombines TRBV20-1 with TRBJ2-7; TRBD1 matches at 8 bases. This CDR3 comprises 15 residues. Germline CDR1 and CDR2: DFQATT and SNEGSKA (reference sequence). V shed 6 bases and J 2 bases; nucleotides not matched to a gene: 12. The CDR3 DNA reads as TGCAGTGCGAGCCCTCCGACAGGGGTCGCCTACGAGCAGTACTTC. Its protein product is CSASPPTGVAYEQYF.

The chain combines TRBV5-4 with TRBJ2-7; tentatively, D is TRBD1 or TRBD2 (6 bases each). Germline assignment: CDR1 SGHNT and CDR2 YYREEE (reference sequence). The CDR3 has 14 amino acids. Between the trimmed V and J ends, which lost 2 bases and 6 bases, there was a span of 15 bases. The CDR3 region has the DNA TGTGCCAGCAGCTTAGGGGGGCGGGCCGGCGAGCAGTACTTC. Encoded protein: CASSLGGRAGEQYF.

This clonotype was observed a few times. V and J are TRBV6-1 and TRBJ2-7; D is uncertain. Trimming took off 5 bases at V and 5 bases at J, with 16 bases between the two ends. The CDR3 has 14 residues. Looked up from germline, CDR1 is MNHNS and CDR2 is SASEGT. CDR3 protein: CASSPDTIVDEQYF. The DNA for the CDR3 is TGTGCCAGCAGTCCCGACACTATAGTTGACGAGCAGTACTTC.

This chain links TRBV10-3 with TRBJ2-1; maybe TRBD1 (6 bases). Germline CDR1 ENHRY, CDR2 SYGVKD. This CDR3 spans 17 amino acids. V lost 0 bases to trimming and J lost 6 bases, with 18 bases between them. The CDR3 region is CAISESGARGQGNEQFF. The CDR3, as DNA: TGTGCCATCAGTGAGTCGGGGGCGCGAGGGCAGGGCAATGAGCAGTTCTTC.

Judged by abundance, this clonotype is medium-sized. The chain is built from TRBV7-3 and TRBJ1-2; 7 nucleotides align to TRBD1. This CDR3 is 12 amino acids long. Germline loops: CDR1 SGHTA, CDR2 FQGTGA. The trim removed 4 bases at V and 6 bases at J, leaving 2 bases unmatched. The CDR3 coding sequence is TGTGCCAGCAGCTCTCAGGGGGATGGCTACACCTTC. Its protein product is CASSSQGDGYTF.

The genes are TRBV9 and TRBJ1-2, with TRBD1 matching 8 bases. Germline V gives CDR1 SGDLS, CDR2 YYNGEE. V gave up 2 bases and J gave up 4 bases; unmatched junction bases: 4. CDR3 length equals 14 residues. The CDR3 region has the DNA TGTGCCAGCAGCGTGGGGGACAGGAGCTATGGCTACACCTTC. Translation gives CASSVGDRSYGYTF.

The chain links TRBV7-2 to TRBJ1-2, with D possibly matching TRBD1 (5 bases). Germline values: CDR1 SGHTA, CDR2 FQGNSA. Trimming stripped 5 bases from V and 4 bases from J, with 17 bases between. The CDR3 extends over 15 amino acids. The CDR3, as DNA: TGTGCCAGCAGCCCCCGGGGGGGATTCATCTATGGCTACACCTTC. Protein sequence: CASSPRGGFIYGYTF.

V usage is TRBV20-1 and J usage is TRBJ2-1; 8 bases align to TRBD2. CDR1 DFQATT and CDR2 SNEGSKA come from the germline V gene (reference sequence). Trimming took 6 bases from V and 2 from J; bases not matched to a gene: 6. The CDR3 has 14 residues. Written as DNA, the CDR3 is TGCAGTGCCGAGGGGGGACTAGCCTACAATGAGCAGTTCTTC. As protein: CSAEGGLAYNEQFF.

This chain links TRBV6-1 with TRBJ1-2; no definite D call. CDR3 length: 14 residues. Germline V lookup: CDR1 MNHNS, CDR2 SASEGT. Trimming left V 7 bases short and J 3 bases short, with 15 bases between. In DNA form, the CDR3 reads TGTGCCAGCACCGGGTGGACTCAGGACTATGGCTACACCTTC. Translated: CASTGWTQDYGYTF.

This clonotype was found once. V usage is TRBV10-1 and J usage is TRBJ2-1, with 9 bases that match TRBD2. CDR3 length: 17 amino acids. Germline trimming cut 2 bases from V and 8 bases from J; bases unmatched to any gene: 13. CDR1 and CDR2 (germline): WNHNN, SYGVQD (reference sequence). The CDR3 bases are TGCGCCAGCAGTGAGGGGAGCGGGAGGCCCTCTAGGGATGAGCAGTTCTTC. Its translation is CASSEGSGRPSRDEQFF.